The present T cell receptor (beta chain) was sequenced within a study of response to subunit inactivated influenza vaccine. The CDR3 consists of 14 residues. Germline V gene sequence: CDR1 MNHNS, CDR2 SASEGT. V lost 3 bases, J lost 4 bases, and 11 bases lay in between. TCRdb processed the RT-PCR reads anew with MiXCR; each CDR3 protein has one entry. The sample has a few hundred thousand distinct CDR3 sequences, 14% seen once. Only a few counts were recorded for this clonotype. The rearrangement joins TRBV6-1 to TRBJ2-3; D is undetermined. The TCR was taken from a man aged 45-65 years who received an inactivated influenza vaccine. Sequencing was performed on PBMCs from blood, taken roughly 13 days after vaccination. CDR3 amino acids: CASSDLSSPDTQYF. The CDR3 DNA follows: TGTGCCAGCAGTGATTTGTCCTCTCCAGATACGCAGTATTTT.